The rows below give T cell receptor beta chains drawn from one sample of a study of blood T cell repertoires in COVID-19. Only in-frame clones appear in the TCRdb table, and some are missing; sequencing was by immunoSEQ multiplex PCR. The table has roughly 75,000 clones, about 82% seen once. The sequenced sample was peripheral blood. These receptors all stem from a man over 45 with COVID-19, enrolled during active disease. Both conserved end residues are trimmed from each CDR3. The order of the fields is CDR3 length, V gene, D gene, CDR3 protein. D genes are given only for firm matches.

length: 14
V: TRBV4-1
D: TRBD1
CDR3: ASSQGLGQGNNEQF

length: 15
V: TRBV7-6
D: .
CDR3: ASSLALRGSSYNEQF

length: 14
V: TRBV19
D: TRBD1
CDR3: ASSTGTGGRNEKLF

length: 14
V: TRBV19
D: TRBD1
CDR3: ASSMGQGATNEKLF

length: 11
V: TRBV2
D: .
CDR3: ASRRAFNYGYT

length: 13
V: TRBV9
D: .
CDR3: ASSVGPVSTDTQY

length: 14
V: TRBV7-3
D: TRBD2
CDR3: ASSLILAGGPGELF

length: 11
V: TRBV6-5
D: .
CDR3: ASSSQGGTEAF

length: 12
V: TRBV5-1
D: .
CDR3: ASSFRAGLDEQY

length: 14
V: TRBV30
D: TRBD1
CDR3: AWSDDRGVIGNEQF

length: 10
V: TRBV30
D: TRBD1
CDR3: AWSDHRGEQY

length: 14
V: TRBV19
D: TRBD1
CDR3: ATDTGTGVPLYGYT

length: 13
V: TRBV5-1
D: .
CDR3: ASRTDSSGANVLT

length: 10
V: TRBV29-1
D: .
CDR3: SGPDLDYEQY

length: 14
V: TRBV4-3
D: TRBD1
CDR3: ASSHHSGTGGYEQY

length: 13
V: TRBV6-2/TRBV6-3
D: .
CDR3: ASSYGGTGANVLT

length: 12
V: TRBV9
D: TRBD1
CDR3: ASSTTGGGYEQY

length: 16
V: TRBV13
D: TRBD2
CDR3: ASSPPPSLAGGQGEQF